This T cell receptor beta chain was documented in a study of beta chain features in type 1 diabetes. Averaging about 116 mL, one heparinised blood draw was given by each donor. CD4+ cells of the naive, central memory, regulatory and stem cell-like memory types were sorted via CD45RO/CCR7/CD25/CD127/CD95/CD27. The CDR3 contains 13 residues. V lost 8 bases to trimming and J lost 1 base, with 14 bases between them. Germline values: CDR1 GTSNPN, CDR2 SVGIG (reference sequence). Comment on this clone: Its cognate antigen is unknown.

Of the isolated RNA, all was reverse transcribed, and so the sequenced material was expressed TCRB transcripts. Measured with immunoSEQ multiplex PCR; TCRdb has only the in-frame clones, and not every one. Of about 230,000 clones listed, about 10% are singletons. Study-wide points: The naive, central memory and Treg TCRB repertoires looked more alike in patients than they did in healthy donors. Still unanswered here is whether HLA type influences TCRB rearrangement.

V gene TRBV30 combines with J gene TRBJ1-2; no firm D call. The sequencing sample was made of naive CD4+ T cells from blood. This clonotype originated in a woman under 30 in good health. The CDR3 bases are TGTGCCCGATATTACGGGAGTAACTATGGCTACACCTTC. Translated, it gives CARYYGSNYGYTF. Full variable domain (missing parts from reference TRBV30 and TRBJ1-2): SQTIHQWPATLVQPVGSPLSLECTVEGTSNPNLYWYRQAAGRGLQLLFYSVGIGQISSEVPQNLSASRPQDRQFILSSKKLLLSDSGFYLCARYYGSNYGYTFGSGTRLTVV.